The entry that follows covers one T cell receptor (beta chain) sequence. Its target is unknown. Tagging with unique molecular identifiers was a feature of the TCR beta cDNA libraries. A few hundred thousand cDNA molecules came from about 1 to 10 million T cells. TCRdb re-analysed the PCR reads in MiXCR, keeping a single row per CDR3 protein. This sample has 700,000 to 800,000 distinct CDR3 sequences, with 30% found just once. This sample is part of a study of post-analysis software for immune sequencing data. Across the study: There were relapsing-remitting, secondary progressive and progressive-relapsing multiple sclerosis among the disease courses included. Study results and caveats: There were a few TRBV segments more frequent in patients than controls, and TRBV5-6, TRBV5-1 and TRBV20-1 were among them.

Germline CDR1 and CDR2: SGHAT and FQDESV (reference sequence). V was clipped by 5 bases and J by 0 bases, with 10 bases between them. This CDR3 region has 15 residues. The source of this sequence is a girl between 5 and 17 years old with multiple sclerosis. The chain couples TRBV11-1 to TRBJ1-4, with D uncertain. What was sequenced was blood. The CDR3 is CASSRLDATNEKLFF. CDR3 sequence (DNA): TGTGCCAGCAGCCGCCTAGATGCAACTAATGAAAAACTGTTTTTT.